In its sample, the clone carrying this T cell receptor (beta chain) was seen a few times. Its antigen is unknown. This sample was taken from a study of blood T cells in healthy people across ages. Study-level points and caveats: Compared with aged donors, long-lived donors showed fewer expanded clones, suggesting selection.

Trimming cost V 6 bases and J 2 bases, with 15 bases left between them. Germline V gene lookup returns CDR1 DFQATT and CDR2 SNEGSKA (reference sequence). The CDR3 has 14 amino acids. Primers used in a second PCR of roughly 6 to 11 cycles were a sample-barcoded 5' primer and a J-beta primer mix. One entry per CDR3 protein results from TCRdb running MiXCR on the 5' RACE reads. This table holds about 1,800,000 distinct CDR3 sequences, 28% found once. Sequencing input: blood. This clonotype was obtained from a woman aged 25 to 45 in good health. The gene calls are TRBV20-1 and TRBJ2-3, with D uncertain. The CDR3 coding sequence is TGCAGTGCAGGATTACGACCAAACACAGATACGCAGTATTTT. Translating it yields CSAGLRPNTDTQYF.